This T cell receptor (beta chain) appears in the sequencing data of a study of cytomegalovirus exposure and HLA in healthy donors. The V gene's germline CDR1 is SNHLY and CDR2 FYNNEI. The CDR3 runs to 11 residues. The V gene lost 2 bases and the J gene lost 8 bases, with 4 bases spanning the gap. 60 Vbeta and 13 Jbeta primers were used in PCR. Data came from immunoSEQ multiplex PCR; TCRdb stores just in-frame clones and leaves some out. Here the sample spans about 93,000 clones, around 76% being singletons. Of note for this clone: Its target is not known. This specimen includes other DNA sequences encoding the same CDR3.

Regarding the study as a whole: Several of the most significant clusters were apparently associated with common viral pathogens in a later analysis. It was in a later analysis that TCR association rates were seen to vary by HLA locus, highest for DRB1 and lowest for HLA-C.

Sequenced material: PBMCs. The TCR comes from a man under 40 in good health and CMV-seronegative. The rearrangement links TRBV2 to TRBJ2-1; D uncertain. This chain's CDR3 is CASSEYHEQFF. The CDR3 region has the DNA TGTGCCAGCAGTGAATATCATGAGCAGTTCTTC.